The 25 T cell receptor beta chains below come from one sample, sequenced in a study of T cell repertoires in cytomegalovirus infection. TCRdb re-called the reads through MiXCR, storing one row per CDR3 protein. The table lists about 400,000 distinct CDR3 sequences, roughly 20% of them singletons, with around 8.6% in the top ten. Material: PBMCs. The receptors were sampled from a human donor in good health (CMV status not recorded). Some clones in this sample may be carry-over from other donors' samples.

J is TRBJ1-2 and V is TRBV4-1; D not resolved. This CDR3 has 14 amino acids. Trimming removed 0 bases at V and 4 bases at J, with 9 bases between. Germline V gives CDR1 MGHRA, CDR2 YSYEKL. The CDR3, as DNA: TGCGCCAGCAGCCAAGAAGATGCGGGCTATGGCTACACCTTC. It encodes CASSQEDAGYGYTF.

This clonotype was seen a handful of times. The CDR3 here is CATSRDADTQYF. The CDR3 region has the DNA TGTGCCACCAGCAGAGATGCAGATACGCAGTATTTT. The rearrangement uses TRBV15 and TRBJ2-3; D call uncertain. Germline-derived CDR1 and CDR2 are LNHNV and YYDKDF (reference sequence). The CDR3 is 12 residues long. V was shortened by 0 bases and J by 4 bases, with 2 bases between the two germline ends.

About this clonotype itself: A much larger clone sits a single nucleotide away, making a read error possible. CDR3 amino acids: CASSLFVGLAGRETQYF. The CDR3 region has the DNA TGTGCCAGCAGCTTATTTGTCGGGCTAGCGGGGCGAGAGACCCAGTACTTC. The chain uses TRBV7-2 and TRBJ2-5, with 9 positions matching TRBD2. The germline gives CDR1 SGHTA, CDR2 FQGNSA. The junction had 11 bases not matched to a gene; V was cut back by 2 bases and J by 4 bases. The CDR3 totals 17 residues.

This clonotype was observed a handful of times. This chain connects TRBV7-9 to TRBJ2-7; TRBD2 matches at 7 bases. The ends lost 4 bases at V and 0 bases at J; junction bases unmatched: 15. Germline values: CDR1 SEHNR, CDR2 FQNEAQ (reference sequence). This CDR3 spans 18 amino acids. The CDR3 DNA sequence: TGTGCCAGCAGCTCTCTAAGCGGTGGGGGGGTAAACTCCTACGAGCAGTACTTC. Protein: CASSSLSGGGVNSYEQYF.

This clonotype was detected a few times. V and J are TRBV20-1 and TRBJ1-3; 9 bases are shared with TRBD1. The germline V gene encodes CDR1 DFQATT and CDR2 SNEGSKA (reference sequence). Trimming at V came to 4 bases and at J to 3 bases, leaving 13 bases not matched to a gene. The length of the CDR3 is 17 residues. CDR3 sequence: CSAKGKQGAAFGNTIYF. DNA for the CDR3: TGCAGTGCTAAGGGGAAACAGGGGGCCGCGTTTGGAAACACCATATATTTT.

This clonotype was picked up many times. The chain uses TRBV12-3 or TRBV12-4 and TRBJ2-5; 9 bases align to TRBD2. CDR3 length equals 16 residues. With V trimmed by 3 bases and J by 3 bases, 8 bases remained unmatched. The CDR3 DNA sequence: TGTGCCAGCAGTTTTTCGCTAGCGGGGATGGAAGAGACCCAGTACTTC. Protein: CASSFSLAGMEETQYF.

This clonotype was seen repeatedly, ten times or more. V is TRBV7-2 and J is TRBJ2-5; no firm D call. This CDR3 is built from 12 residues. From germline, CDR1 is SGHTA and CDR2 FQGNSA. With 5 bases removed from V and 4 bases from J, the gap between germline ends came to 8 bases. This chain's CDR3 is CASSPQRETQYF. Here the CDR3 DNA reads TGTGCCAGCAGCCCACAAAGAGAGACCCAGTACTTC.

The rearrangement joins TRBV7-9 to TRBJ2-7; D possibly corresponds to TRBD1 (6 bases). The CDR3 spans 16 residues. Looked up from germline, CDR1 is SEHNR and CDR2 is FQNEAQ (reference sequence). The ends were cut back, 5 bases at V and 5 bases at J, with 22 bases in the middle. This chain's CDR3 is CASSPPTGWAKNEQYF. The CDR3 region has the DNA TGTGCCAGCAGCCCGCCGACAGGCTGGGCTAAGAACGAGCAGTACTTC.

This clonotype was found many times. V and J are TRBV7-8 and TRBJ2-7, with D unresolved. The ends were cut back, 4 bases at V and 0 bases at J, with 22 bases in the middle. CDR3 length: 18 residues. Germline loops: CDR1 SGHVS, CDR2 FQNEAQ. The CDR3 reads CASSSPLGRRPLSYEQYF. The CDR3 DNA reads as TGTGCCAGCAGCTCCCCCCTGGGTCGACGGCCTCTCTCCTACGAGCAGTACTTC.

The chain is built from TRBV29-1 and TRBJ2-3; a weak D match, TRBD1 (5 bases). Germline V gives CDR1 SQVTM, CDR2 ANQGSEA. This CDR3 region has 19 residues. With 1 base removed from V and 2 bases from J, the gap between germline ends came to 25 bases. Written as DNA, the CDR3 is TGCAGCGTTGAAGTCACGACAGATCCCGCTCCTACATACACAGATACGCAGTATTTT. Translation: CSVEVTTDPAPTYTDTQYF.

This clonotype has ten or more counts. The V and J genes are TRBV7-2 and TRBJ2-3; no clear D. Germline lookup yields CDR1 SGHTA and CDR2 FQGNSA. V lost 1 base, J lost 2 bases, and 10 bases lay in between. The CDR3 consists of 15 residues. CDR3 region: CASSLESQYTDTQYF. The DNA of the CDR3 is TGTGCCAGCAGCTTAGAGTCACAGTACACAGATACGCAGTATTTT.

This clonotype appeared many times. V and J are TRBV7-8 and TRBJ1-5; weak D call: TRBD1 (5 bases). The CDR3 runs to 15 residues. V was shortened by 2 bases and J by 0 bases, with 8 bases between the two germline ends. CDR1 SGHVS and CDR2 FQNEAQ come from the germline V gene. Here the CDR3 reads CASSLPQGSNQPQHF. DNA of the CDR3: TGTGCCAGCAGCTTACCGCAGGGTAGCAATCAGCCCCAGCATTTT.

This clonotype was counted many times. The CDR3 DNA follows: TGTGCCAGCAGCAGATGGGGTAGGGACGAGCAGTACTTC. This translates into CASSRWGRDEQYF. The rearrangement uses TRBV11-3 and TRBJ2-7; no definite D call. The CDR3 sequence is 13 residues long. V dropped 5 bases and J dropped 5 bases, with 13 bases sitting between them. Per the germline V gene, CDR1 is SGHNT and CDR2 is YENEEA.

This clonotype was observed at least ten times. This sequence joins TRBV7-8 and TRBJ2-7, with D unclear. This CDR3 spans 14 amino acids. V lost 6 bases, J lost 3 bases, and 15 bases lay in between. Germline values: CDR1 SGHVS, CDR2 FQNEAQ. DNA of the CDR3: TGTGCCAGCAGTCTTAGATCCCCCTACTACGAGCAGTACTTC. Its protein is CASSLRSPYYEQYF.

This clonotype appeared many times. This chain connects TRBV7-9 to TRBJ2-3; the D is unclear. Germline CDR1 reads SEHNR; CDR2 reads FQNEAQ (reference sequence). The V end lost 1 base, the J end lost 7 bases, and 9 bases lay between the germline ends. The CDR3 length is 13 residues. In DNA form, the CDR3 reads TGTGCCAGCAGCTTAGAGAGTTCTAATACGCAGTATTTT. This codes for CASSLESSNTQYF.

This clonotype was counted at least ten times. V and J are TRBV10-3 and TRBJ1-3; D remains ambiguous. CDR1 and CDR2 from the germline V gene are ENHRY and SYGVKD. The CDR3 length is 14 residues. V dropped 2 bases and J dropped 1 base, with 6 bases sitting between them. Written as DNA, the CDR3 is TGTGCCATCAGTGAGAGGTCATCTGGAAACACCATATATTTT. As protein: CAISERSSGNTIYF.

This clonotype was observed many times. The CDR3 DNA reads as TGTGCCAGCAGCAACAACAGGGGGCGCAGGGATGGCTACACCTTC. It yields the protein CASSNNRGRRDGYTF. The chain couples TRBV7-2 to TRBJ1-2; 9 bases are shared with TRBD1. This CDR3 region has 15 residues. V lost 5 bases to trimming and J lost 6 bases; unmatched junction nucleotides: 10. From germline, CDR1 is SGHTA and CDR2 FQGNSA.

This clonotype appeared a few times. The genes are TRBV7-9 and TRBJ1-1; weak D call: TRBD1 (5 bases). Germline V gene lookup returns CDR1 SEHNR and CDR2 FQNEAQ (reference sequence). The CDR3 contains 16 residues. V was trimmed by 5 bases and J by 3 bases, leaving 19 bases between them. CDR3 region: CASSPPLGTGDTEAFF. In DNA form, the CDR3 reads TGTGCCAGCAGCCCCCCCCTCGGGACTGGGGACACTGAAGCTTTCTTT.

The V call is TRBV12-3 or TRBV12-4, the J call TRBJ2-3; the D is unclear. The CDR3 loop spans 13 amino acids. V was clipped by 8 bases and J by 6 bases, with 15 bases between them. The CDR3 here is CASSGLHKDTQYF. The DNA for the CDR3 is TGTGCCAGCTCGGGTCTTCATAAGGATACGCAGTATTTT.

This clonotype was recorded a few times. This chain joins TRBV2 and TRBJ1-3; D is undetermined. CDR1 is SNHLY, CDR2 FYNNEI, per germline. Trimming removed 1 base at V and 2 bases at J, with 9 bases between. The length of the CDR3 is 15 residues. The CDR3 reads CASSEGPPAGNTIYF. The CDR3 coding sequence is TGTGCCAGCAGTGAAGGCCCCCCAGCTGGAAACACCATATATTTT.

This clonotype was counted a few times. CDR3 amino acids: CASSFPRRGLTDTQYF. The CDR3 nucleotides are TGTGCCAGCAGCTTCCCCAGGCGGGGCCTCACAGATACGCAGTATTTT. The genes are TRBV5-4 and TRBJ2-3, with D possibly being TRBD2 (6 bases). Germline loops: CDR1 SGHNT, CDR2 YYREEE (reference sequence). The CDR3 contains 16 residues. Between the trimmed V and J ends, which lost 2 bases and 2 bases, there was a span of 15 bases.

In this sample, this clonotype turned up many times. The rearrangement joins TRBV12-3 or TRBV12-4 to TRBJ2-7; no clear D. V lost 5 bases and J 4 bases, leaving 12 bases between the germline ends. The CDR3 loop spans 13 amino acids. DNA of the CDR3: TGTGCCAGCAGTCCGTCGGACGGTTACGAGCAGTACTTC. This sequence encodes CASSPSDGYEQYF.

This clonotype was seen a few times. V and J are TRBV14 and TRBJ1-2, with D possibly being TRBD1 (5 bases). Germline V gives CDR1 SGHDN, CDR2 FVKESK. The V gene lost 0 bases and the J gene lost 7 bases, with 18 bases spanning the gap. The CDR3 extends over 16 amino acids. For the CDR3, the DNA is TGTGCCAGCAGCCAAGATGGAGCGGGCAGGGCGGCTGGCTACACCTTC. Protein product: CASSQDGAGRAAGYTF.

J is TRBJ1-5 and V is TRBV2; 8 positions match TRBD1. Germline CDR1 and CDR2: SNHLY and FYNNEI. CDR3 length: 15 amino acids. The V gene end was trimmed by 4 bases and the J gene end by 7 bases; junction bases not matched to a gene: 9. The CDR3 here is CASSVTGAKGQPQHF. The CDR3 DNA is TGTGCCAGCAGTGTGACAGGGGCGAAGGGACAGCCCCAGCATTTT.

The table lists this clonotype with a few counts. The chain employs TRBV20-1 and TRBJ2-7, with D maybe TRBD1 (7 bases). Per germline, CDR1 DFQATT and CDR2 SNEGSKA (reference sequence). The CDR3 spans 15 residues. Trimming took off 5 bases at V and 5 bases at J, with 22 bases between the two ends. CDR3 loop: CSAPGWGRGRNEQYF. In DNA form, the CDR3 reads TGCAGTGCTCCCGGTTGGGGCAGGGGGAGGAACGAGCAGTACTTC.